These T cell receptor beta chains were read from a single sample in a study of cytomegalovirus exposure and HLA in healthy donors. TCRdb's copy holds only in-frame clones and misses some; the assay was immunoSEQ multiplex PCR. The sample shows about 160,000 clones, roughly 80% of them seen only once. Sequencing was carried out using PBMCs. These receptors all stem from a woman in her thirties or forties in good health and CMV-seronegative. Each CDR3 is given with its conserved first and last residue.

TRBJ2-1	TRBV5-4	CASSFPQGAGRNEQFF
TRBJ1-3	TRBV5-4	CASSKDRGEGNTIYF
TRBJ1-2	TRBV5-5	CASSLAGGEGYTF
TRBJ1-3	TRBV7-8	CASSLARGGAGNTIYF
TRBJ1-2	TRBV6-5	CASSPTSTRAGYTF
.	TRBV28	CASSSPGLVSYEQYF
TRBJ1-5	TRBV7-5	CVRSLVGQGHQHF
TRBJ2-4	TRBV4-2	CASSQESGGRIDIQYF
TRBJ2-1	TRBV7-3	CASSFSRAEAAEQFF
TRBJ2-6	TRBV5-1	CASSPGVTGANVLTF
TRBJ1-4	TRBV28	CASSFLLGGTTNEKLFF
TRBJ1-2	TRBV6-1	CASVDNLRNYGYTF
TRBJ2-2	TRBV5-1	CASSLVAGPNTGELFF
TRBJ1-3	TRBV7-9	CASSSKDRYSGNTIYF
TRBJ2-3	TRBV5-4	CASSLPTGGRTDTQYF
TRBJ1-3	TRBV6-5	CASSPGFSGNTIYF
TRBJ2-7	TRBV4-2	CASSQDGSAGGLSSYEQYF
TRBJ2-2	TRBV19	CASSRAGTTYNTGELFF
TRBJ1-1	TRBV5-1	CASSFGTLRGNTEAFF
TRBJ2-5	TRBV7-2	CASSLFAGVVTQYF
TRBJ1-4	TRBV19	CASKLQGTTNEKLFF
TRBJ1-2	TRBV6-6	CASSYNRVNYGYTF
TRBJ2-7	TRBV4-1	CASSQDRGLAGRNEQYF
TRBJ1-4	TRBV2	CASIHSDRVTNEKLFF
TRBJ1-2	TRBV7-9	CASSLRQGGYTF
TRBJ2-7	TRBV5-6	CASRHRTPPNYEQYF
TRBJ1-4	TRBV19	CAVWGGPVNPFPEKLFF
TRBJ1-1	TRBV6-1	CASSEAENSSFMNTEAFF
TRBJ2-3	TRBV2	CASSEAELAGTDTQYF
TRBJ2-5	TRBV5-4	CASSQYQETQYF
TRBJ1-5	TRBV5-6	CASSSRGQPQHF
TRBJ2-1	TRBV5-8	CASSLGLAGGNEQFF
TRBJ2-2	TRBV5-4	CASSVSLGGLTGELFF
TRBJ2-5	TRBV27	CASSYSGNNQETQYF
TRBJ2-7	TRBV7-6	CASSHKQGYEQYF
TRBJ2-7	TRBV27	CASSLVGGEQYF
TRBJ1-3	TRBV27	CASSPLDTSSGNTIYF
TRBJ2-1	TRBV10-1	CASSASGGGINEQFF
TRBJ2-3	TRBV5-1	CASSLRTGGRGDTQYF
TRBJ1-3	TRBV6-5	CASSYDRYSGNTIYF
TRBJ2-2	TRBV10-3	CAISEAGGNTGELFF
TRBJ2-1	TRBV5-1	CASRRAGEDNEQFF
TRBJ1-1	TRBV29-1	CSAWDRGNTEAFF
TRBJ1-2	TRBV15	CATSPRVSGGYTF
TRBJ2-3	TRBV25-1	CASSDPSGGAYTQYF
TRBJ1-2	TRBV14	CASSHSRAGVGYGYTF
TRBJ1-1	TRBV5-5	CASRTEGGSTEAFF
TRBJ2-3	TRBV11-2	CASLTDTQYF
TRBJ2-1	TRBV7-2	CASRQSPYNEQFF
TRBJ2-1	TRBV4-1	CASSRTVNEQFF